A single sample is the source of the 27 T cell receptor beta chains below, sequenced in a study of OX40 agonist ivuxolimab in advanced cancers. Repertoires were generated with immunoSEQ multiplex PCR, while TCRdb's copy carries only in-frame clones and drops some. This repertoire shows about 45,000 clones, roughly 90% found once; its top ten account for roughly a sixth. The source material was CD4+ or CD8+ T cells sorted from blood, sampled in a trial of the OX40 agonist ivuxolimab. The receptor source for this set is an adult with an advanced solid tumor such as melanoma, head and neck, liver or kidney cancer.

The chain joins TRBV9 to TRBJ2-7, with D unresolved. CDR1 is SGDLS and CDR2 is YYNGEE in the germline V gene. The V end lost 5 bases, the J end lost 4 bases, and 7 bases lay between the germline ends. This CDR3 comprises 11 residues. CDR3 region: CASRLSYEQYF. The DNA for the CDR3 is TGTGCCAGCAGATTGAGTTACGAGCAGTACTTC.

The genes are TRBV6-5 and TRBJ2-5; D is unresolved. Germline loops: CDR1 MNHEY, CDR2 SVGAGI. CDR3 length equals 15 residues. Trimming stripped 1 base from V and 0 bases from J, with 9 bases between. The CDR3 DNA sequence: TGTGCCAGCAGTTACTTCCGGGCCGACCAAGAGACCCAGTACTTC. Its translation is CASSYFRADQETQYF.

Here the CDR3 reads CASSPGRDQYF. In DNA, the CDR3 is TGTGCCAGCAGCCCAGGGAGGGACCAGTACTTC. The chain couples TRBV7-9 to TRBJ2-5; TRBD2 matches at 7 bases. The V gene end was trimmed by 5 bases and the J gene end by 10 bases; junction bases not matched to a gene: 4. This CDR3 is 11 amino acids long. CDR1 is SEHNR and CDR2 is FQNEAQ in the germline V gene (reference sequence).

The rearrangement links TRBV4-1 to TRBJ1-2; D call uncertain. V was pared by 0 bases and J by 6 bases, with 20 bases between. Germline V gives CDR1 MGHRA, CDR2 YSYEKL. This CDR3 has 17 residues. CDR3 nucleotide sequence: TGCGCCAGCAGCCAAGATCAGTTTTCACCGTACTCGAATGGCTACACCTTC. This gives the protein CASSQDQFSPYSNGYTF.

The V gene is TRBV7-9, the J gene TRBJ2-7; 7 positions agree with TRBD1. The CDR3 spans 15 residues. The V and J ends lost 4 bases and 0 bases, in that order; junction bases with no gene match: 6. Germline loops: CDR1 SEHNR, CDR2 FQNEAQ (reference sequence). The CDR3 DNA is TGTGCCAGCAGCTACGACAGGGAAAGCTCCTACGAGCAGTACTTC. This sequence encodes CASSYDRESSYEQYF.

This clone was found once. The chain joins TRBV5-6 to TRBJ2-7, with D tentatively TRBD1 or TRBD2 (6 bases each). The germline V and J ends were trimmed by 3 bases and 1 base, with 11 bases remaining between them. The CDR3 covers 14 residues. In germline, CDR1 is SGHDT, CDR2 YYEEEE. Written as DNA, the CDR3 is TGTGCCAGCAGCTCCCAGGGGAGGTCCTACGAGCAGTACTTC. Amino acids: CASSSQGRSYEQYF.

The chain links TRBV4-2 to TRBJ2-7; the match to TRBD2 covers 7 bases. The length of the CDR3 is 16 residues. J gave up 0 bases and V 0 bases, and 5 bases lay outside the gene matches. Germline-derived CDR1 and CDR2 are LGHNA and YNFKEQ. CDR3 residues: CASSQDLASGSYEQYF. CDR3 DNA: TGTGCCAGCAGCCAAGATCTCGCTAGCGGCTCCTACGAGCAGTACTTC.

The chain has TRBV4-1 and TRBJ2-1; 11 bases are a match to TRBD1. With V trimmed by 3 bases and J by 8 bases, 12 bases remained unmatched. Looked up from germline, CDR1 is MGHRA and CDR2 is YSYEKL. This CDR3 contains 17 residues. CDR3 nucleotides: TGCGCCAGCAGCCAGCTAATTCCGGGACAGGGGGTCGATGAGCAGTTCTTC. Translating it yields CASSQLIPGQGVDEQFF.

A single count supports this clone. V gene TRBV5-4 combines with J gene TRBJ2-3, with TRBD2 matching 9 bases. The V segment lost 2 bases and the J segment 4 bases; nucleotides outside the gene matches: 11. The CDR3 extends over 17 amino acids. Germline V gives CDR1 SGHNT, CDR2 YYREEE (reference sequence). CDR3 protein: CASSFIGGGAAADTQYF. In DNA form, the CDR3 reads TGTGCCAGCAGCTTCATCGGCGGGGGGGCCGCCGCAGATACGCAGTATTTT.

V and J are TRBV10-2 and TRBJ2-1, with TRBD2 as a possible D gene (6 bases). Trimming cost V 0 bases and J 4 bases, with 16 bases left between them. CDR1 is WSHSY, CDR2 SAAADI, per germline. The CDR3 spans 17 residues. In DNA form, the CDR3 reads TGCGCCAGCAGTGAGTCGACTAGGGGCCTTTTTTACAATGAGCAGTTCTTC. This codes for CASSESTRGLFYNEQFF.

Concerning this clone itself: Compared with germline, one end of the junction differs, possibly owing to a read error. The gene calls are TRBV5-3 and TRBJ2-7; tentative D call: TRBD1 (6 bases). TRBV5-3 is marked as an open reading frame, function uncertain. This CDR3 spans 11 amino acids. The CDR3 sequence is CARLRFDRFHF. DNA for the CDR3: TGTGCCAGGTTGCGATTCGACAGGTTCCACTTC.

The count of this clone is one. The J gene is TRBJ2-1, the V gene TRBV11-2, with 9 positions matching TRBD2. The J segment lost 0 bases and the V segment lost 4 bases, leaving 1 base of the junction unmatched. This CDR3 region has 15 residues. Germline CDR1 SGHAT, CDR2 FQNNGV. CDR3 sequence: CASSSSGDSYNEQFF. The CDR3 bases are TGTGCCAGCAGCTCTAGCGGGGACTCCTACAATGAGCAGTTCTTC.

This clone was detected once. The V and J genes are TRBV4-1 and TRBJ1-1; D possibly corresponds to TRBD1 (5 bases). Trimming took off 0 bases at V and 1 base at J, with 9 bases between the two ends. The CDR3 length is 15 residues. Germline V gene sequence: CDR1 MGHRA, CDR2 YSYEKL. CDR3 region: CASSQEGQRNTEAFF. CDR3 bases: TGCGCCAGCAGCCAAGAGGGGCAGAGGAACACTGAAGCTTTCTTT.

V and J are TRBV27 and TRBJ1-3; D remains unclear. CDR3 size: 14 residues. Trimming pared 6 bases from V and 3 bases from J, leaving 12 bases between. Germline CDR1 and CDR2: MNHEY and SMNVEV (reference sequence). The CDR3 DNA sequence: TGTGCCAGCAGCCTAAGTCAGGTTGGAAACACCATATATTTT. It encodes CASSLSQVGNTIYF.

The J gene is TRBJ2-7, the V gene TRBV7-2, with unresolved D. CDR1 and CDR2 from the germline V gene are SGHTA and FQGNSA. This CDR3 is built from 12 residues. The V end was cut by 2 bases, the J end by 3 bases, with 5 bases between. The CDR3 loop reads CASSLPGYEQYF. DNA for the CDR3: TGTGCCAGCAGCTTACCGGGCTACGAGCAGTACTTC.

The chain couples TRBV13 to TRBJ1-2; 7 positions agree with TRBD1. Trimming at V came to 4 bases and at J to 6 bases, leaving 8 bases not matched to a gene. The germline V gene encodes CDR1 PRHDT and CDR2 FYEKMQ (reference sequence). The CDR3 length is 14 residues. CDR3 loop: CASSSDRERDGYTF. CDR3 DNA sequence: TGTGCCAGCAGCTCCGACAGGGAAAGGGATGGCTACACCTTC. Filled out from reference TRBV13 and TRBJ1-2, the complete variable domain reads AAGVIQSPRHLIKEKRETATLKCYPIPRHDTVYWYQQGPGQDPQFLISFYEKMQSDKGSIPDRFSAQQFSDYHSELNMSSLELGDSALYFCASSSDRERDGYTFGSGTRLTVV.

The V gene is TRBV10-2, the J gene TRBJ2-5; TRBD2 matches 13 bases. Germline V gene data show CDR1 as WSHSY and CDR2 as SAAADI. The junction had 13 bases not matched to a gene; V was cut back by 10 bases and J by 5 bases. This CDR3 has 16 amino acids. Here the CDR3 reads CATGLAGAESLETQYF. In DNA form, the CDR3 reads TGCGCCACCGGACTAGCGGGAGCTGAGTCGCTCGAGACCCAGTACTTC.

The V and J genes are TRBV9 and TRBJ2-7, with TRBD1 identical over 7 bases. The CDR3 runs to 14 residues. J gave up 5 bases and V 3 bases, and 8 bases lay outside the gene matches. CDR1 and CDR2 from the germline V gene are SGDLS and YYNGEE. Here the CDR3 reads CASSGQGARDEQYF. The CDR3 DNA sequence: TGTGCCAGCAGCGGACAGGGTGCGAGAGACGAGCAGTACTTC.

V and J are TRBV5-8 and TRBJ1-3; 7 nucleotides match TRBD1. This CDR3 has 16 amino acids. After removal of 4 bases from V and 0 bases from J, the junction contained 7 bases not matched to a gene. Per the germline V gene, CDR1 is SGHTS and CDR2 is YDEGEE. CDR3 DNA sequence: TGTGCCAGCAGCGCCGGACAGGAGACCTCTGGAAACACCATATATTTT. The encoded protein is CASSAGQETSGNTIYF.

The CDR3 sequence is CASSEGGKNTEAFF. In DNA form, the CDR3 reads TGTGCCAGCAGCGAGGGGGGAAAGAACACTGAAGCTTTCTTT. V is TRBV9 and J is TRBJ1-1; tentative D call: TRBD1 (6 bases). V lost 3 bases and J 1 base, leaving 10 bases between the germline ends. The CDR3 length is 14 residues. The germline gives CDR1 SGDLS, CDR2 YYNGEE.

The gene calls are TRBV29-1 and TRBJ2-7; 10 nucleotides match TRBD2. Looked up from germline, CDR1 is SQVTM and CDR2 is ANQGSEA. J gave up 4 bases and V 1 base, and 7 bases lay outside the gene matches. CDR3 length equals 15 residues. The CDR3 spells CSVEGVEAGGYEQYF. The DNA of the CDR3 is TGCAGCGTTGAAGGTGTAGAAGCGGGAGGGTACGAGCAGTACTTC.

The V and J genes are TRBV27 and TRBJ2-3; D not resolved. The CDR3 runs to 12 residues. CDR1 MNHEY and CDR2 SMNVEV come from the germline V gene (reference sequence). V shed 8 bases and J shed 1 base, with 7 bases lying between them. The CDR3 sequence: CASRTGTDTQYF. The CDR3 DNA sequence: TGTGCCAGCCGGACGGGCACAGATACGCAGTATTTT.

The chain recombines TRBV6-6 with TRBJ1-2; D call uncertain. From germline, CDR1 is MNHNY and CDR2 SVGAGI (reference sequence). Deletions cut 8 bases from V and 5 bases from J, with 9 bases between. The CDR3 contains 11 residues. Here the CDR3 reads CASRDGYGYTF. CDR3 DNA: TGTGCCAGCCGTGACGGATATGGCTACACCTTC.

The chain couples TRBV27 to TRBJ2-7; maybe TRBD2 (6 bases). Germline V gives CDR1 MNHEY, CDR2 SMNVEV (reference sequence). The V end was cut by 4 bases, the J end by 5 bases, with 24 bases between. This CDR3 contains 17 residues. The CDR3 reads CASSSYTVGSAYNEQYF. The CDR3, as DNA: TGTGCCAGCAGTTCCTACACTGTCGGGAGTGCGTATAACGAGCAGTACTTC.

CDR3 in DNA: TGTGCCAGCCGGGGGAAGAGCTCCTACAATGAGCAGTTCTTC. Translated: CASRGKSSYNEQFF. The chain has TRBV6-1 and TRBJ2-1, with D maybe TRBD2 (6 bases). The CDR3 totals 14 residues. V gave up 8 bases and J gave up 0 bases, with 11 bases separating them. Germline-derived CDR1 and CDR2 are MNHNS and SASEGT.

CDR3 protein: CASSQEPAYEQYF. The DNA of the CDR3 is TGTGCCAGCAGCCAAGAACCCGCCTACGAGCAGTACTTC. The gene calls are TRBV4-2 and TRBJ2-7, with no clear D. Germline loops: CDR1 LGHNA, CDR2 YNFKEQ. Trimming left V 0 bases short and J 2 bases short, with 5 bases between. The CDR3 contains 13 residues.

This chain links TRBV5-5 with TRBJ2-7; 8 bases line up with TRBD1. J gave up 4 bases and V 4 bases, and 7 bases lay outside the gene matches. Per the germline V gene, CDR1 is SGHKS and CDR2 is YYEKEE (reference sequence). There are 14 residues in the CDR3. The CDR3, as DNA: TGTGCCAGCAGCCAGGGGGCAGGGGGGTACGAGCAGTACTTC. Amino acid sequence: CASSQGAGGYEQYF.